This T cell receptor (beta chain) was documented in a study of shared clonotypes between healthy human individuals. Study-level results: Memory subsets generally showed lower estimated richness than naive subsets.

Donors comprised only Caucasian adults living in Nashville, Tennessee. The split of CD4+ cells yielded CD45RA+ naive and CD45RA-negative memory subsets. In germline, CDR1 is SQVTM, CDR2 ANQGSEA. This CDR3 spans 17 amino acids. Unmatched junction bases numbered 16, after V lost 0 bases and J lost 8 bases. Regarding this clone: Its antigen is currently unknown.

Genomic DNA (from each subset) was split evenly across several immunoSEQ plates. TCRdb's copy holds only in-frame clones and misses some; the assay was immunoSEQ multiplex PCR. The sample lists about 1 million clones, about 75% occurring once. This receptor was taken from a man in his late teens or twenties in good health. The material sequenced was memory CD4+ T cells sorted from blood. The sample's subset: CD45RA-negative fraction. The J gene is TRBJ1-2, the V gene TRBV29-1, with 9 bases matching TRBD1. CDR3 residues: CSVEEDYTGQGRRGYTF. DNA for the CDR3: TGCAGCGTTGAAGAAGATTATACGGGACAGGGAAGGAGGGGCTACACCTTC.